The entry below describes one T cell receptor (beta chain). Measured with immunoSEQ multiplex PCR; TCRdb has only the in-frame clones, and not every one. The data show 200,000 to 300,000 clones, around 90% seen once. The CDR3 is 15 residues long. Germline lookup yields CDR1 KGHSH and CDR2 LQKENI. J lost 7 bases, V lost 3 bases, and 9 bases had no gene match. This specimen comes from a study of blood T cell repertoires in COVID-19. Seattle patients were enrolled during active infection and followed longitudinally. This rearrangement joins TRBV18 to TRBJ1-1; 9 bases are a match to TRBD1. Sequencing used peripheral blood. The TCR was taken from a woman aged 55 to 70 with COVID-19, enrolled during active disease. CDR3 amino acids: CASSPGQGQGIEAFF. The DNA for the CDR3 is TGTGCCAGCTCACCCGGACAGGGACAGGGTATTGAAGCTTTCTTT.